These T cell receptor beta chains were read from a single sample in a study of blood T cell repertoires in COVID-19. The table came from immunoSEQ multiplex PCR; TCRdb's copy has only in-frame clones and leaves some out. The table records tens of thousands of clones, 70% to 80% of them present only once. Source material: peripheral blood. The receptors here all came from a man aged 60-69 years with active or convalescent COVID-19. The CDR3 runs from the conserved cysteine through the conserved F or W. Fields, in order: V gene, J gene, CDR3 protein.

v_call: TRBV7-9
j_call: TRBJ1-1
cdr3_aa: CASTIDRAVEAFF

v_call: TRBV7-2
j_call: TRBJ1-1
cdr3_aa: CASSATGASVTEAFF

v_call: TRBV2
j_call: TRBJ1-2
cdr3_aa: CASSLDRGGYTF

v_call: TRBV25-1
j_call: TRBJ1-3
cdr3_aa: CASSDLGPSGNTIYF

v_call: TRBV30
j_call: TRBJ2-7
cdr3_aa: CAWTGQDSYEQYF

v_call: TRBV7-9
j_call: TRBJ2-3
cdr3_aa: CASSLGWAFGTADTQYF

v_call: TRBV6-6
j_call: TRBJ2-2
cdr3_aa: CASSQRSGVTLGGELFF

v_call: TRBV28
j_call: TRBJ2-7
cdr3_aa: CASSLSGSAYEQYF

v_call: TRBV7-9
j_call: TRBJ2-5
cdr3_aa: CASSAQRGEETQYF

v_call: TRBV6-1
j_call: TRBJ1-4
cdr3_aa: CASSEPGQFNEKLFF

v_call: TRBV19
j_call: TRBJ1-1
cdr3_aa: CASSWGRGWTEAFF

v_call: TRBV7-2
j_call: TRBJ1-1
cdr3_aa: CASSLYTVNTEAFF

v_call: TRBV12-3/TRBV12-4
j_call: TRBJ1-2
cdr3_aa: CASRPTGYYGYTF

v_call: TRBV29-1
j_call: TRBJ2-7
cdr3_aa: CSVAPGTGGYEQYF

v_call: TRBV3-1/TRBV3-2
j_call: TRBJ2-5
cdr3_aa: CASSPGQGETQYF

v_call: TRBV15
j_call: TRBJ2-6
cdr3_aa: CATSYDYYSGANVLTF